The 25 T cell receptor beta chains in this list originate from one sample, sequenced in a study of blood T cell repertoires in COVID-19 (dated by TCRdb to 2018 to 2021). Receptors were amplified or captured by the immunoSEQ multiplex PCR assay. The table was pulled from immuneACCESS by TCRdb, which kept in-frame rearrangements only. Such tables lose some clones; where checked, under half of the loss comes from unresolved V genes, and the rest has no known cause. The sample has 300,000 to 450,000 clones on record, roughly 85% of them singletons. 3.5% to 4% of the sample lies in the top ten. The sample comprised peripheral blood. Source of these receptors: a woman aged 18-29 years with acute or convalescent COVID-19.

V and J are TRBV7-9 and TRBJ2-7, with D tentatively TRBD1 (5 bases). CDR1 and CDR2 from the germline V gene are SEHNR and FQNEAQ (reference sequence). The V gene lost 3 bases and the J gene lost 2 bases, with 8 bases spanning the gap. The CDR3 is 13 residues long. The CDR3 region has the DNA TGTGCCAGCAGCTTTAGACAGCCCTACGAGCAGTACTTC. Amino acid sequence: CASSFRQPYEQYF.

This clone was counted only a few times. The V and J genes are TRBV20-1 and TRBJ1-6, with a tentative D call TRBD1 (5 bases). CDR1 and CDR2 (germline): DFQATT, SNEGSKA (reference sequence). The length of the CDR3 is 13 residues. The germline V and J ends were trimmed by 3 bases and 10 bases, with 13 bases remaining between them. The CDR3 is CSASRQGGSPLHF. DNA of the CDR3: TGCAGTGCTAGTAGGCAGGGAGGCTCACCCCTCCACTTT.

CDR3 protein: CASSEGLTSGHTDTQYF. The CDR3 DNA follows: TGCGCCAGCAGCGAGGGCCTAACTAGCGGACACACAGATACGCAGTATTTT. V gene TRBV5-1 combines with J gene TRBJ2-3; 8 bases fit TRBD2. In germline, CDR1 is SGHRS, CDR2 YFSETQ. Unmatched junction bases numbered 12, after V lost 4 bases and J lost 2 bases. The CDR3 is made up of 17 amino acids.

The chain joins TRBV5-1 to TRBJ2-7, with 8 bases that match TRBD2. The CDR3 has 16 amino acids. After removal of 0 bases from V and 5 bases from J, the junction contained 10 bases not matched to a gene. Germline-derived CDR1 and CDR2 are SGHRS and YFSETQ. The CDR3 reads CASSLVSSGSTDEQYF. The CDR3 DNA reads as TGCGCCAGCAGCTTGGTATCCAGCGGGAGTACAGACGAGCAGTACTTC.

V usage is TRBV11-2 and J usage is TRBJ1-6, with D possibly being TRBD1 (5 bases). V lost 1 base to trimming and J lost 7 bases, with 14 bases between them. This CDR3 has 16 residues. CDR1 is SGHAT and CDR2 is FQNNGV in the germline V gene. The CDR3 region is CASSLVGSGGNSPLHF. Written as DNA, the CDR3 is TGTGCCAGCAGCTTAGTCGGTTCGGGGGGAAATTCACCCCTCCACTTT. The whole variable domain, remainder taken from reference TRBV11-2 and TRBJ1-6, is EAGVAQSPRYKIIEKRQSVAFWCNPISGHATLYWYQQILGQGPKLLIQFQNNGVVDDSQLPKDRFSAERLKGVDSTLKIQPAKLEDSAVYLCASSLVGSGGNSPLHFGNGTRLTVT.

This chain links TRBV27 with TRBJ2-7; 7 bases map to TRBD2. The CDR3 runs to 15 residues. The germline V gene has CDR1 MNHEY and CDR2 SMNVEV (reference sequence). With V trimmed by 8 bases and J by 3 bases, 13 bases remained unmatched. CDR3 region: CASGVSAGLFYEQYF. Here the CDR3 DNA reads TGTGCCAGCGGGGTGTCAGCGGGACTTTTCTACGAGCAGTACTTC.

This chain links TRBV30 with TRBJ2-5; a possible D gene is TRBD1 (5 bases). Germline V gene sequence: CDR1 GTSNPN, CDR2 SVGIG (reference sequence). CDR3 length equals 13 residues. Trimming cost V 3 bases and J 0 bases, with 8 bases left between them. The CDR3 spells CAWRTVNQETQYF. For the CDR3, the DNA is TGTGCCTGGAGGACAGTAAACCAAGAGACCCAGTACTTC.

The CDR3 reads CASSSGDSAYEQYF. The CDR3 nucleotides read TGTGCCAGCAGTTCTGGGGACAGCGCCTACGAGCAGTACTTC. J is TRBJ2-7 and V is TRBV28; TRBD1 matches 7 bases. Per germline, CDR1 MDHEN and CDR2 SYDVKM. Trimming cost V 4 bases and J 2 bases; bases outside gene matches: 5. The CDR3 is 14 residues long.

The chain carries TRBV19 and TRBJ1-5; tentative D call: TRBD1 (6 bases). The germline V gene has CDR1 LNHDA and CDR2 SQIVND (reference sequence). V lost 5 bases and J lost 1, with 12 bases in between. This CDR3 comprises 15 residues. DNA of the CDR3: TGTGCCAGTAGTTTAAAAGGACAGAGCAATCAGCCCCAGCATTTT. Residues: CASSLKGQSNQPQHF.

This clone has ten or more counts. V and J are TRBV7-3 and TRBJ2-2; the D gene is possibly TRBD1 (6 bases). Germline assignment: CDR1 SGHTA and CDR2 FQGTGA. Between the trimmed V and J ends, which lost 6 bases and 6 bases, there was a span of 23 bases. The CDR3 runs to 17 residues. CDR3 bases: TGTGCCAGCAGTTCGCAACCTCAGGGCCACAGGGCCGGGGAGCTGTTTTTT. Protein sequence: CASSSQPQGHRAGELFF.

The chain joins TRBV7-2 to TRBJ1-5, with D tentatively TRBD1 (5 bases). Germline V lookup: CDR1 SGHTA, CDR2 FQGNSA. The CDR3 sequence is 15 residues long. With 5 bases removed from V and 2 bases from J, the gap between germline ends came to 13 bases. The CDR3 nucleotides read TGTGCCAGCAGCACCCAGGGAACCGGCAATCAGCCCCAGCATTTT. Amino acid sequence: CASSTQGTGNQPQHF.

The CDR3 DNA reads TGCGCCAGCAGCTTGGCCTTCCTTCTAGCGGGGGGCTCTACTAGCACAGATACGCAGTATTTT. It specifies CASSLAFLLAGGSTSTDTQYF. The gene calls are TRBV5-1 and TRBJ2-3; the match to TRBD2 covers 11 bases. Looked up from germline, CDR1 is SGHRS and CDR2 is YFSETQ. Trimming took 0 bases from V and 0 from J; bases not matched to a gene: 15. This CDR3 comprises 21 residues. Full variable domain (rest looked up from reference TRBV5-1 and TRBJ2-3): KAGVTQTPRYLIKTRGQQVTLSCSPISGHRSVSWYQQTPGQGLQFLFEYFSETQRNKGNFPGRFSGRQFSNSRSEMNVSTLELGDSALYLCASSLAFLLAGGSTSTDTQYFGPGTRLTVL.

V and J are TRBV27 and TRBJ2-3; TRBD1 agrees at 9 bases. The CDR3 totals 14 residues. CDR1 and CDR2 (germline): MNHEY, SMNVEV (reference sequence). Trimming removed 4 bases from V and 5 bases from J; junction bases left unmatched: 4. DNA of the CDR3: TGTGCCAGCAGTTCCCGACAGGGGGAAGATACGCAGTATTTT. It is translated as CASSSRQGEDTQYF.

The chain recombines TRBV30 with TRBJ2-7, with D possibly TRBD2 on 5 matching bases. From germline, CDR1 is GTSNPN and CDR2 SVGIG (reference sequence). The CDR3 length is 13 residues. V dropped 3 bases and J dropped 2 bases, with 11 bases sitting between them. CDR3 protein: CAWRLASTYEQYF. The CDR3 nucleotides read TGTGCCTGGAGGTTAGCGTCTACCTACGAGCAGTACTTC.

The chain combines TRBV5-6 with TRBJ2-7; possibly TRBD1 for D (6 bases). Per germline, CDR1 SGHDT and CDR2 YYEEEE. Trimming shortened V by 2 bases and J by 1 base, and 10 bases separated the two germline ends. This CDR3 has 14 residues. Here the CDR3 DNA reads TGTGCCAGCAGCTTCGACAGGCTATCCTACGAGCAGTACTTC. This encodes CASSFDRLSYEQYF.

The chain carries TRBV18 and TRBJ2-1, with D possibly TRBD2 on 6 matching bases. Germline-derived CDR1 and CDR2 are KGHSH and LQKENI. The CDR3 contains 16 residues. V lost 3 bases to trimming and J lost 0 bases, with 12 bases between them. CDR3 region: CASSPLGGISYNEQFF. CDR3 DNA: TGTGCCAGCTCACCCCTGGGGGGTATCTCCTACAATGAGCAGTTCTTC.

This clone was counted a single time. The chain is built from TRBV5-8 and TRBJ2-5, with TRBD2 matching over 8 bases. The CDR3 extends over 14 amino acids. CDR1 and CDR2 (germline): SGHTS, YDEGEE. J was trimmed by 5 bases and V by 4 bases; bases with no gene match: 7. DNA for the CDR3: TGTGCCAGCAGCCCCGGGGGGGCGGTCGAGACCCAGTACTTC. As protein: CASSPGGAVETQYF.

This chain joins TRBV5-1 and TRBJ1-6; D gene uncertain. Germline CDR1 and CDR2: SGHRS and YFSETQ. V was trimmed by 3 bases and J by 7 bases, leaving 8 bases between them. The CDR3 runs 13 residues. This chain's CDR3 is CASSSQQNSPLHF. CDR3 coding DNA: TGCGCCAGCAGCTCCCAACAAAATTCACCCCTCCACTTT.

This chain uses TRBV25-1 with TRBJ2-7; a weak D match, TRBD2 (5 bases). V lost 6 bases and J 9 bases, leaving 12 bases between the germline ends. The germline V gene has CDR1 MGHDK and CDR2 SYGVNS. The CDR3 has 11 amino acids. The CDR3 bases are TGTGCCAGCAGAGAACTAGAACGGCAGTACTTC. It is translated as CASRELERQYF.

The chain links TRBV13 to TRBJ2-6; TRBD1 matches at 11 bases. The CDR3 sequence is 18 residues long. Germline V CDR1 and CDR2: PRHDT, FYEKMQ (reference sequence). Losses at the gene ends were 0 bases for V and 0 bases for J; bases not matched to a gene: 1. This CDR3 reads CASSLGGTGGSGANVLTF. CDR3 DNA: TGTGCCAGCAGCTTAGGTGGGACAGGGGGCTCTGGGGCCAACGTCCTGACTTTC.

This clone has a handful of counts. The chain links TRBV6-5 to TRBJ1-1, with D perhaps matching TRBD1 (5 bases). The CDR3 runs to 15 residues. V lost 6 bases and J 5 bases, leaving 19 bases between the germline ends. Germline V gives CDR1 MNHEY, CDR2 SVGAGI. The CDR3 is CASSYKTDTWTEAFF. The CDR3 DNA sequence: TGTGCCAGCAGCTATAAGACGGACACCTGGACTGAAGCTTTCTTT.

This sequence joins TRBV21-1 and TRBJ2-7; TRBD1 was called by the table and not checked on the DNA. TRBV21-1 is classified as a pseudogene. The CDR3 runs to 14 residues. CDR3 in DNA: TGTGCCAGCAGCAAATGTGGGGGCCCCTACGAGCAGTACTTC. This codes for CASSKCGGPYEQYF.

This chain uses TRBV10-3 with TRBJ1-1, with TRBD1 as a possible D gene (5 bases). The CDR3 sequence is 13 residues long. From germline, CDR1 is ENHRY and CDR2 SYGVKD. V lost 2 bases, J lost 1 base, and 5 bases lay in between. CDR3: CAISEGQNTEAFF. The CDR3 coding sequence is TGTGCCATCAGTGAGGGACAGAACACTGAAGCTTTCTTT.

The gene calls are TRBV20-1 and TRBJ2-3, with TRBD2 identical over 7 bases. CDR1 DFQATT and CDR2 SNEGSKA come from the germline V gene (reference sequence). Unmatched junction bases numbered 3, after V lost 3 bases and J lost 0 bases. The CDR3 sequence is 14 residues long. The CDR3 spells CSASTSASTDTQYF. The DNA of the CDR3 is TGCAGTGCTAGTACTAGCGCCAGCACAGATACGCAGTATTTT.

J is TRBJ2-1 and V is TRBV28; D perhaps matches TRBD2 (5 bases). The germline gives CDR1 MDHEN, CDR2 SYDVKM. The CDR3 is made up of 12 amino acids. V lost 3 bases and J 9 bases, leaving 9 bases between the germline ends. CDR3 in amino acids: CASSLAGFEQFF. The CDR3 region has the DNA TGTGCCAGCAGTTTGGCGGGCTTTGAGCAGTTCTTC.